The 20 T cell receptor beta chains below come from one sample, sequenced in a study of long-term antiretroviral therapy in people with HIV. An immunoSEQ assay, version v3.0, was performed at survey level. Assay: immunoSEQ multiplex PCR; the TCRdb copy retains only in-frame clones and omits some. The data contain tens of thousands of clones, roughly 84% of them singletons. The sample in question was unsorted PBMCs, obtained 3 years after starting antiretroviral therapy. These receptors all come from a man aged 35 to 55 with HIV.

This CDR3 is CASRKTGGANNQPQHF. CDR3 nucleotide sequence: TGTGCCAGTAGAAAGACAGGGGGCGCGAACAATCAGCCCCAGCATTTT. The chain couples TRBV19 to TRBJ1-5, with 10 bases aligning to TRBD1. V was clipped by 6 bases and J by 3 bases; unmatched bases: 8. This CDR3 has 16 residues. The V gene's germline CDR1 is LNHDA and CDR2 SQIVND (reference sequence).

The gene calls are TRBV7-3 and TRBJ2-5; a weak D match, TRBD2 (5 bases). CDR1 is SGHTA and CDR2 is FQGTGA in the germline V gene. The CDR3 loop spans 13 amino acids. V lost 3 bases and J 2 bases, leaving 7 bases between the germline ends. The CDR3, as DNA: TGTGCCAGCAGCTTGGGAGCTCAAGAGACCCAGTACTTC. The encoded protein is CASSLGAQETQYF.

This clone has just a few counts. The chain carries TRBV5-1 and TRBJ2-5; TRBD1 agrees at 8 bases. This CDR3 region has 16 residues. Per the germline V gene, CDR1 is SGHRS and CDR2 is YFSETQ. J lost 0 bases, V lost 1 base, and 5 bases had no gene match. This CDR3 is CASSLPTGANQETQYF. CDR3 DNA sequence: TGCGCCAGCAGCTTGCCGACAGGGGCTAACCAAGAGACCCAGTACTTC.

V is TRBV9 and J is TRBJ1-1; D remains ambiguous. The length of the CDR3 is 13 residues. V shed 0 bases and J shed 2 bases, with 5 bases lying between them. The V gene's germline CDR1 is SGDLS and CDR2 YYNGEE. CDR3 sequence (DNA): TGTGCCAGCAGCGTAGTATCAAACACTGAAGCTTTCTTT. Translation gives CASSVVSNTEAFF.

The chain has TRBV28 and TRBJ1-5, with TRBD1 matching over 7 bases. The J segment lost 2 bases and the V segment lost 7 bases, leaving 5 bases of the junction unmatched. The CDR3 is 14 residues long. CDR1 and CDR2 from the germline V gene are MDHEN and SYDVKM. CDR3 protein: CASTRGTGNQPQHF. The DNA of the CDR3 is TGTGCCAGCACACGCGGGACAGGCAATCAGCCCCAGCATTTT.

This clone has just one count. The chain employs TRBV30 and TRBJ2-2; D is unresolved. Germline V CDR1 and CDR2: GTSNPN, SVGIG (reference sequence). The ends were cut back, 3 bases at V and 6 bases at J, with 11 bases in the middle. CDR3 length: 13 amino acids. The DNA for the CDR3 is TGTGCCTGGAGCTACTATGGCCCCGGGGAGCTGTTTTTT. It specifies CAWSYYGPGELFF.

The chain links TRBV14 to TRBJ2-5; 16 positions agree with TRBD2. With V trimmed by 2 bases and J by 5 bases, 2 bases remained unmatched. This CDR3 contains 16 residues. Per germline, CDR1 SGHDN and CDR2 FVKESK. The CDR3, as DNA: TGTGCCAGCAGCCAACCGGGACTAGCGGGAGGGGAGACCCAGTACTTC. Encoded protein: CASSQPGLAGGETQYF.

This clone was seen a single time. The chain joins TRBV6-5 to TRBJ2-1, with D possibly matching TRBD2 (8 bases). The CDR3 is 16 amino acids. CDR1 MNHEY and CDR2 SVGAGI come from the germline V gene. Trimming took off 3 bases at V and 9 bases at J, with 21 bases between the two ends. The CDR3 DNA is TGTGCCAGCAGTTATAGCGGGATAGCGAGGGGGCCTGAGCAGTTCTTC. Amino acid sequence: CASSYSGIARGPEQFF.

This clone was seen just once. The CDR3 spells CASSFAGAMNTEAFF. Here the CDR3 DNA reads TGTGCCAGCAGCTTCGCGGGGGCGATGAACACTGAAGCTTTCTTT. This chain connects TRBV11-2 to TRBJ1-1; a possible D gene is TRBD1 (6 bases). Germline values: CDR1 SGHAT, CDR2 FQNNGV. This CDR3 contains 15 residues. V shed 3 bases and J shed 0 bases, with 11 bases lying between them.

The CDR3 loop reads CASSLVSNTDTQYF. DNA for the CDR3: TGCGCCAGCAGCTTGGTTTCGAACACAGATACGCAGTATTTT. The chain has TRBV5-1 and TRBJ2-3; D call uncertain. This CDR3 contains 14 residues. The ends were cut back, 0 bases at V and 2 bases at J, with 7 bases in the middle. CDR1 and CDR2 (germline): SGHRS, YFSETQ.

The genes are TRBV5-1 and TRBJ2-7; D unresolved. This CDR3 is built from 14 residues. Germline-derived CDR1 and CDR2 are SGHRS and YFSETQ. V lost 3 bases to trimming and J lost 2 bases, with 12 bases between them. The CDR3 sequence is CASSSLSSAYEQYF. CDR3 coding DNA: TGCGCCAGCAGCTCCCTGTCCTCAGCCTACGAGCAGTACTTC.

The rearrangement links TRBV5-6 to TRBJ2-7, with D hard to call. In germline, CDR1 is SGHDT, CDR2 YYEEEE. Trimming shortened V by 4 bases and J by 5 bases, and 16 bases separated the two germline ends. The CDR3 loop spans 14 amino acids. The CDR3 loop is CASSRRRTENEQYF. As DNA, the CDR3 is TGTGCCAGCAGCAGGCGGCGAACCGAGAACGAGCAGTACTTC.

The V and J genes are TRBV7-9 and TRBJ1-4; D unclear. V was cut by 5 bases and J by 8 bases, with 9 bases left in between. Per germline, CDR1 SEHNR and CDR2 FQNEAQ (reference sequence). The CDR3 spans 12 residues. CDR3 in DNA: TGTGCCAGCAGCCTTATGGGCGAAAAACTGTTTTTT. It codes for CASSLMGEKLFF.

CDR3 DNA: TGTGCCAGCAGCTTCGGGACAGGGCCCCTCGAGCAGTACTTC. The encoded protein is CASSFGTGPLEQYF. The chain employs TRBV5-8 and TRBJ2-7, with 9 bases aligning to TRBD1. V shed 2 bases and J 6 bases; nucleotides not matched to a gene: 6. This CDR3 region has 14 residues. Per germline, CDR1 SGHTS and CDR2 YDEGEE.

The chain uses TRBV12-5 and TRBJ1-1; a weak D match, TRBD1 (6 bases). This CDR3 has 15 residues. V gave up 7 bases and J gave up 4 bases, with 19 bases separating them. The germline CDR1 and CDR2 sequences are LGHNT and FRNRAP. The CDR3 sequence is CASAKNRAAGTEAFF. Here the CDR3 DNA reads TGTGCTAGTGCCAAAAACAGGGCCGCCGGCACTGAAGCTTTCTTT.

This clone was detected only a few times. The chain uses TRBV4-1 and TRBJ2-7; D is unclear. CDR3 size: 11 residues. CDR1 MGHRA and CDR2 YSYEKL come from the germline V gene. Trimming removed 0 bases from V and 6 bases from J, with 3 bases in between. The CDR3 DNA reads TGCGCCAGCAGCCAAGATCTCGAGCAGTACTTC. Residues: CASSQDLEQYF.

The V and J genes are TRBV19 and TRBJ1-1; tentative D call: TRBD1 (5 bases). V was trimmed by 4 bases and J by 1 base, leaving 10 bases between them. This CDR3 region has 14 residues. Germline CDR1 LNHDA, CDR2 SQIVND (reference sequence). The CDR3: CASSRGLENTEAFF. The CDR3 region has the DNA TGTGCCAGTAGTAGGGGCTTGGAGAACACTGAAGCTTTCTTT.

The chain is built from TRBV28 and TRBJ2-3; 7 bases agree with TRBD1. Germline V CDR1 and CDR2: MDHEN, SYDVKM. The CDR3 is made up of 15 amino acids. V gave up 6 bases and J gave up 0 bases; unmatched junction bases: 6. The CDR3 loop is CASSTQGRSTDTQYF. The CDR3 DNA is TGTGCCAGCAGCACACAGGGGCGTAGCACAGATACGCAGTATTTT. Supplemented by reference TRBV28 and TRBJ2-3, the full variable domain reads DVKVTQSSRYLVKRTGEKVFLECVQDMDHENMFWYRQDPGLGLRLIYFSYDVKMKEKGDIPEGYSVSREKKERFSLILESASTNQTSMYLCASSTQGRSTDTQYFGPGTRLTVL.

The J gene is TRBJ2-3, the V gene TRBV5-8; D unresolved. V lost 0 bases, J lost 4 bases, and 6 bases lay in between. This CDR3 is 13 amino acids long. Per germline, CDR1 SGHTS and CDR2 YDEGEE. CDR3 in amino acids: CASSLETADTQYF. The CDR3 nucleotides read TGTGCCAGCAGCTTGGAAACAGCAGATACGCAGTATTTT.

The count of this clone is one. The J gene is TRBJ2-1, the V gene TRBV15, with 8 nucleotides matching TRBD1. V lost 4 bases, J lost 2 bases, and 4 bases stayed unmatched. CDR3 length equals 15 residues. In germline, CDR1 is LNHNV, CDR2 YYDKDF (reference sequence). The CDR3 bases are TGTGCCACCAGCACCTGGGACAGGACCTACAATGAGCAGTTCTTC. Its protein is CATSTWDRTYNEQFF.